Listed below are T cell receptor beta chains from one sample, sequenced in a study of cytomegalovirus exposure and HLA in healthy donors. The data were produced by immunoSEQ multiplex PCR, yet TCRdb's version contains in-frame clones alone and is incomplete. The table includes over 150,000 clones, roughly 76% detected once. The sequenced sample consisted of PBMCs. The receptors come from a human donor in good health. Each CDR3 is given with its conserved first and last residue. A D gene is named only where the DNA matches it firmly. Clone size is not always given. Where it is, it says once, few, many or a class for expanded clones.

cdr3_length j_call v_call d_call clone_size cdr3_nt cdr3_aa
15 TRBJ1-6 TRBV2 TRBD1 NA TGTGCCAGCAGTGAAAGGGACAGGGTGGATTCACCCCTCCACTTT CASSERDRVDSPLHF
15 TRBJ2-1 TRBV7-2 NA NA TGTGCCAGCAGCCCGGACAGGGGCGGGAGGAATGAGCAGTTCTTC CASSPDRGGRNEQFF
14 TRBJ1-1 TRBV7-9 NA NA TGTGCCAGCCTCCGGACAGCCGTGAACACTGAAGCTTTCTTT CASLRTAVNTEAFF
14 TRBJ1-5 TRBV10-3 TRBD1 NA TGTGCCATCAGTCAACAGGGGGCAGGTCAGCCCCAGCATTTT CAISQQGAGQPQHF
14 TRBJ1-5 TRBV5-4 TRBD1 NA TGTGCCAGCAGCTCGGGACAGGGGGTTAAGCCCCAGCATTTT CASSSGQGVKPQHF
15 TRBJ2-7 TRBV12-5 TRBD1 once TGTGCTAGTGGCACTTTACAGGGGGCTGGGTACGAGCAGTACTTC CASGTLQGAGYEQYF
19 TRBJ1-6 TRBV4-3 NA once TGCGCCAGCAGCCAAGTAACAAACACGGGACTCCGGCAGGATTCACCCCTCCACTTT CASSQVTNTGLRQDSPLHF
12 TRBJ2-2 TRBV12-5 NA NA TGTGCTAGTGGTCCCCGGGCCGGGGAGCTGTTTTTT CASGPRAGELFF
18 TRBJ1-2 TRBV11-2 TRBD1 few TGTGCCAGCAGCTTAGAATTCTTAGGGCCGGGACAGCTTTATGGCTACCCCTTC CASSLEFLGPGQLYGYPF
14 TRBJ2-7 TRBV5-8 TRBD2 NA TGTGCCAGCAGCATACTAGCGGACTCGCAGGGGCAGTACTTC CASSILADSQGQYF
15 TRBJ1-2 TRBV11-2 NA NA TGTGCCAGCAGCTTAGCGTCGGCAGGGCACTATGGCTACACCTTC CASSLASAGHYGYTF
13 TRBJ1-6 TRBV6-1 NA NA TGTGCCAGCCGACAGGTTAATAATTCACCCCTCCACTTT CASRQVNNSPLHF
13 TRBJ1-6 TRBV27 NA NA TGTGCCAGCAGTTTTAGGGGGAATTCACCCCTCCACTTT CASSFRGNSPLHF
15 TRBJ2-7 TRBV5-1 NA NA TGCGCCAGCAGCCTCGGACAGCCCCCTTCCTACGAGCAGTACTTC CASSLGQPPSYEQYF
12 TRBJ2-1 TRBV10-3 NA NA TGTGCCATCAGTGAGTATAGCGATGAGCAGTTCTTC CAISEYSDEQFF
12 TRBJ2-7 TRBV5-1 NA few TGCGCCAGCAGCGCCGGGGCCTACGAGCAGTACTTC CASSAGAYEQYF
18 TRBJ2-7 TRBV4-2 TRBD2 NA TGTGCCAGCAGCCAAAAAGGGGCGGGGGGGACCCAATTTGGCGAGCAGTACTTC CASSQKGAGGTQFGEQYF
14 TRBJ2-7 TRBV9 TRBD1 NA TGTGCCAGCAGCATTACCGGGACAGCCTACGAGCAGTACTTC CASSITGTAYEQYF
14 TRBJ2-1 TRBV7-9 TRBD1 NA TGTGCCAGCAGCTTATCTACAGGGGACAATGAGCAGTTCTTC CASSLSTGDNEQFF
17 TRBJ2-1 TRBV5-4 TRBD2 NA TGTGCCAGCAGCCGGACTAGCGGGGGGTCATCCTACAATGAGCAGTTCTTC CASSRTSGGSSYNEQFF
15 TRBJ2-3 TRBV7-9 NA NA TGTGCCAGCAGCCCCGGGACTCCCAGCACAGATACGCAGTATTTT CASSPGTPSTDTQYF
15 TRBJ2-1 TRBV6-4 NA NA TGTGCCAGCAGTGACACATACAGGGAGTACAATGAGCAGTTCTTC CASSDTYREYNEQFF
14 TRBJ2-7 TRBV9 TRBD2 few TGTGCCAGCAGCTCAAGGACTAGCGGGGACGAGCAGTACTTC CASSSRTSGDEQYF
15 TRBJ2-7 TRBV6-5 TRBD2 few TGTGCCAGCAGGAACGGGGCGGGGGGGAACTACGAGCAGTACTTC CASRNGAGGNYEQYF